A selection of T cell receptor beta chains follows, all from one sample in a study of blood T cell repertoires in COVID-19. TCRdb's copy holds only in-frame clones and misses some; the assay was immunoSEQ multiplex PCR. The table records roughly 150,000 clones, approximately 91% of them present only once. The sequenced sample was peripheral blood. These receptor sequences come from a man aged 18 to 29 with acute or convalescent COVID-19. Each CDR3 is given with its conserved first and last residue. Each record gives: V gene, J gene, D gene, clone size, CDR3 DNA, CDR3 protein. The D gene is left open where the match is weak. Expanded clones are given a class, and other clones once, few, many or no size at all.

TRBV28,TRBJ1-2,NA,NA,TGTGCCAGCAGTTCGCTTCTGGGGGGTTATGATGGCTACACCTTC,CASSSLLGGYDGYTF
TRBV6-5,TRBJ1-5,TRBD1,NA,TGTGCCAGCAGTAGGACAGGGCAGGGTCAGCCCCAGCATTTT,CASSRTGQGQPQHF
TRBV7-8,TRBJ2-7,TRBD2,NA,TGTGCCAGCAGCTTTCATCAGCGGGAGGCAATCTACGAGCAGTACTTC,CASSFHQREAIYEQYF
TRBV19,TRBJ1-5,NA,NA,TGTGCCAGTAGCGAACAGGTAGACAGCAATCAGCCCCAGCATTTT,CASSEQVDSNQPQHF
TRBV25-1,TRBJ1-3,NA,few,TGTGCCAGCAGTGGATTCAGACAGGCCAACTCTGGAAACACCATATATTTT,CASSGFRQANSGNTIYF
TRBV6-1,TRBJ1-1,NA,NA,TGTGCCAGCAGTGAAGCTTTTAGATCCACTGAAGCTTTCTTT,CASSEAFRSTEAFF
TRBV30,TRBJ1-6,TRBD1,NA,TGTGCCTGGACCTCCGGGACAGGGGGATCTTATAATTCACCCCTCCACTTT,CAWTSGTGGSYNSPLHF
TRBV15,TRBJ1-6,TRBD1,NA,TGTGCCACCAGCAGACCGGGACAGATGAGCTCCTATAATTCACCCCTCCACTTT,CATSRPGQMSSYNSPLHF
TRBV5-1,TRBJ2-2,TRBD1,NA,TGCGCCAGCAGCTTAGGGACAGGGGGCACCGGGGAGCTGTTTTTT,CASSLGTGGTGELFF
TRBV19,TRBJ1-1,NA,few,TGTGCCAGTAAGTTGTATTGGGGCGAGAACACTGAAGCTTTCTTT,CASKLYWGENTEAFF
TRBV6-5,TRBJ1-3,NA,NA,TGTGCCAGCTCCGAACTAGGGAGAAACACCATATATTTT,CASSELGRNTIYF
TRBV7-2,TRBJ2-1,TRBD2,NA,TGTGCCAGCAGCTTAGCCTCCGGGACTAGGGTTTTCTTC,CASSLASGTRVFF
TRBV2,TRBJ1-4,TRBD1,NA,TGTGCCAGCAGAGGACAGGGGAGGGAAAAACTGTTTTTT,CASRGQGREKLFF
TRBV5-1,TRBJ2-7,NA,NA,TGCGCCAGCAGCTTGGGACTTGGCTCCTACGAGCAGTACTTC,CASSLGLGSYEQYF
TRBV5-1,TRBJ2-5,NA,once,TGCGCCAGCAGCTTGAGACAGATAGAGACCCAGTACTTC,CASSLRQIETQYF